This record looks at one TCR beta chain sequence and its context. The clone's antigen remains unknown. No qualities accompany the bases; no much larger clone lies one base away. The receptor library was made with the immunoSEQ multiplex PCR assay. TCRdb limited this immuneACCESS table to in-frame rearrangements with V and J called. A share of clones is missing; checked studies link under half to unresolved V genes, and the rest is unexplained. The sample table records 140,000 or so clones; roughly 94% of these occur just once. Of the sample, 12% to 15% is held by the ten largest clones. These data originate in a study of control samples from healthy donors and cancer patients (dated by TCRdb to the early 2020s). The TCR comes from a man in his 60s with colorectal cancer. The sample taken for sequencing was PBMCs.

This receptor carries the CDR3 CASLTWTSYEQYF. The nucleotides read TGTGCCAGCCTGACTTGGACCTCCTACGAGCAGTACTTC. Recombination joined TRBV2 with TRBJ2-7; the D gene is not confidently resolved. Reading from cysteine to phenylalanine, the CDR3 counts 13 amino acids. Kept here is only the CDR3 DNA, which spans 39 bases and is read in frame from base 1. CDR1 and CDR2, per the germline V gene, are SNHLY and FYNNEI. V lost 8 bases and J lost 0 bases; the stretch between them is 11 bases long.